This T cell receptor (beta chain) was retrieved from a study of T cell responses to AZD1222 COVID-19 vaccine. J was trimmed by 9 bases and V by 5 bases; bases with no gene match: 16. This CDR3 is 16 amino acids long. In germline, CDR1 is MRHNA, CDR2 SNTAGT. Sequenced by immunoSEQ multiplex PCR; TCRdb stores in-frame clones only, minus some. Among some 150,000 clones, 90% to 95% were seen once, and the ten largest hold roughly 4.4%. The receptor's source is an adult in good health. This rearrangement joins TRBV6-4 to TRBJ2-1; 7 bases fit TRBD1. Sequencing used peripheral blood, obtained on day 0 of MenACWY control vaccination. CDR3 sequence reads: CASSPQPWTGSFEQFF. In DNA form, the CDR3 reads TGTGCCAGCAGTCCACAGCCGTGGACAGGCAGTTTTGAGCAGTTCTTC.